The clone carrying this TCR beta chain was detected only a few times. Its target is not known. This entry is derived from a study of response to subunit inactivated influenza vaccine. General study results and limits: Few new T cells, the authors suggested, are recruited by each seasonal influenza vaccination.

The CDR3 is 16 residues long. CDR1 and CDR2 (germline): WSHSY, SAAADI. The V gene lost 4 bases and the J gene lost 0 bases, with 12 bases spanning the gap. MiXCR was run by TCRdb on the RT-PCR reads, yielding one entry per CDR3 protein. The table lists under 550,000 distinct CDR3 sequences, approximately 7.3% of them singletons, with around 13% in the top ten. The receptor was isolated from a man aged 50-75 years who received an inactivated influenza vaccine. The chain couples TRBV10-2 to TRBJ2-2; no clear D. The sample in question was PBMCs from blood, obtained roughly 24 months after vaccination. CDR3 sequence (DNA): TGCGCCAGCAGTGTTCGCCCGGCAGCGAACACCGGGGAGCTGTTTTTT. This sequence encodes CASSVRPAANTGELFF.